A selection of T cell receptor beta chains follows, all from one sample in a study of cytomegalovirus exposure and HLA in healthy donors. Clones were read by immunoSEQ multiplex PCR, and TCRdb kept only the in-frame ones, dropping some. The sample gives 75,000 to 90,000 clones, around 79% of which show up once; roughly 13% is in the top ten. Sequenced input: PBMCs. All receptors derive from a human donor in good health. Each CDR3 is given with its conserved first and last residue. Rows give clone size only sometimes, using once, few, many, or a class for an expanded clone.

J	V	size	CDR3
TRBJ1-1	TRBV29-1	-	CSTNGGLPMNTEAFF
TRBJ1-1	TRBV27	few	CASSLSRGGHEAFF
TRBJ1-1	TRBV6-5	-	CASSPGQGREAFF
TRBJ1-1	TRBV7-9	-	CASSLVPDREGLMNTEAFF
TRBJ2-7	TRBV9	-	CASSADRSYEQYF
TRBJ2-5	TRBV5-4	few	CASSSGTAQETQYF
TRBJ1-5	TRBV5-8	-	CASRSDRLISQPQHF
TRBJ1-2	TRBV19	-	CASSGARTDYGYTF
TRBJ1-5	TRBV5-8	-	CASSLRIQGRSNQPQHF
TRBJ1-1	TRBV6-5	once	CASTMDRVSTEAFF
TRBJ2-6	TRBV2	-	CARTLTAGGRGGANVLTF
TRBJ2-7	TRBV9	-	CASSAEDRGHYEQYF
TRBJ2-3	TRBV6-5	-	CASSLAGDGTDTQYF
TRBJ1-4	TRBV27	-	CASSVGQGYEKLFF
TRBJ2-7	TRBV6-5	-	CASSFTPTGSYEQYF
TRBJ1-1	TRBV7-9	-	CSSSPGYTEAFF
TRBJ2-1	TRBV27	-	CASSPIGQNNEQFF
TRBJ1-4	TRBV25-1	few	CASQPTGSKEKLFF
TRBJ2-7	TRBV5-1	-	CASRSSGGIAYEQYF
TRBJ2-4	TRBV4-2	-	CASSHKGLAGGLNIQYF
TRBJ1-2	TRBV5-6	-	CASSTLTALPYGYTF
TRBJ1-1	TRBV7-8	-	CASSPRGATEAFF
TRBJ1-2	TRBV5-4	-	CASSVDSLNYGYTF
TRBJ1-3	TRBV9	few	CASSEVPGNTIYF
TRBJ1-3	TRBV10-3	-	CAINAQGKPGNTIYF
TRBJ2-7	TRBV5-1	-	CASSLSQGLLNEQYF
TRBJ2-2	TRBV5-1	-	CASSFTGSGELFF
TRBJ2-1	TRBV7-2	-	CASSRQNLVSWDEQFF